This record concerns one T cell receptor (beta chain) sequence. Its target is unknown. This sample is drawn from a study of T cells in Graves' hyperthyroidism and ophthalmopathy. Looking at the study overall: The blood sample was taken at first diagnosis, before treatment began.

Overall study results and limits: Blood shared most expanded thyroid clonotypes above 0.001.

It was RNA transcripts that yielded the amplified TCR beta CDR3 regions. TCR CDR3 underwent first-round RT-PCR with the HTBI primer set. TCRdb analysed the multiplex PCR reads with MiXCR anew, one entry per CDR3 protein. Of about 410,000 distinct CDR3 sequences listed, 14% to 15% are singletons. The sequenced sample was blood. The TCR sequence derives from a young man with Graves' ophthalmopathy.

In nucleotides, the CDR3 is TGTGCCAGCGATCCGGGACTAGCGGGAGTTCTAGATACGCAGTATTTT. This codes for CASDPGLAGVLDTQYF. This sequence joins TRBV25-1 and TRBJ2-3; 14 bases match TRBD2. Per the germline V gene, CDR1 is MGHDK and CDR2 is SYGVNS. The J segment lost 5 bases and the V segment lost 8 bases, leaving 9 bases of the junction unmatched. CDR3 size: 16 residues.